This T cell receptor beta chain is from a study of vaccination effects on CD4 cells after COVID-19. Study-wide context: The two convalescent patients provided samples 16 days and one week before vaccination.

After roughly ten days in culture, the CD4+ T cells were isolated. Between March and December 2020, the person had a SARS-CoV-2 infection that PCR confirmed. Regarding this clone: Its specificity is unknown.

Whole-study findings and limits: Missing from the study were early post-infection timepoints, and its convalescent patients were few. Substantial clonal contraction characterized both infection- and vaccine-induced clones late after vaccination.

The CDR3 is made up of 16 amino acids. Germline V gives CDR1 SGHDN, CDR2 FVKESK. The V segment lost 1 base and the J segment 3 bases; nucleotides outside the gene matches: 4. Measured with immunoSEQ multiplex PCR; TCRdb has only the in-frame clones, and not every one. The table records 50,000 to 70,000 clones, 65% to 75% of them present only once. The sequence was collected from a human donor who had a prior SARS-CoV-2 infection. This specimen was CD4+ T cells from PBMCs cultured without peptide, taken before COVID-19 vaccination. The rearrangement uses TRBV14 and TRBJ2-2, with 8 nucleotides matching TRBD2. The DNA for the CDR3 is TGTGCCAGCAGCCAAGTGACGGGGGGGGACACCGGGGAGCTGTTTTTT. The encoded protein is CASSQVTGGDTGELFF.